The text below deals with one TCR beta chain. This record comes from a study of control samples from healthy donors and cancer patients. TCRdb's copy holds only in-frame clones and misses some; the assay was immunoSEQ multiplex PCR. Of approximately 170,000 clones detected, 90% appear once; the ten largest clones hold 1.2% to 1.5%. Germline CDR1 is SQVTM and CDR2 is ANQGSEA. V was trimmed by 4 bases and J by 1 base, leaving 12 bases between them. The length of the CDR3 is 14 residues. The chain uses TRBV29-1 and TRBJ2-3; no clear D. The source material was blood. This sequence was found in a woman between 50 and 59 years old in good health. The CDR3 protein is CSVASNVGTDTQYF. The CDR3 bases are TGCAGCGTTGCGTCTAATGTGGGCACAGATACGCAGTATTTT.